The 30 T cell receptor beta chains listed next were all sequenced from one sample in a study of control samples from healthy donors and cancer patients. Sequencing used immunoSEQ multiplex PCR; TCRdb keeps in-frame clones, though not all of them. The table shows over 15,000 clones, with roughly 84% occurring only once. The specimen was PBMCs. These receptors came from a woman between 65 and 79 years old with colorectal cancer.

The genes are TRBV5-1 and TRBJ2-4; 9 bases map to TRBD1. The CDR3 has 15 amino acids. With 2 bases clipped from V and 3 bases from J, the junction kept 3 bases outside the gene matches. CDR1 and CDR2 (germline): SGHRS, YFSETQ. CDR3 amino acids: CASSFDRGVKNIQYF. The CDR3 DNA follows: TGCGCCAGCAGCTTTGACAGGGGGGTCAAAAACATTCAGTACTTC.

The chain recombines TRBV18 with TRBJ2-6; 11 bases are a match to TRBD1. The CDR3 is 19 amino acids. Germline V gives CDR1 KGHSH, CDR2 LQKENI. The junction had 10 bases not matched to a gene; V was cut back by 6 bases and J by 0 bases. DNA of the CDR3: TGTGCCAGCTCGCAACTCCGGGGACAGGGGGTCTCTGGGGCCAACGTCCTGACTTTC. As protein: CASSQLRGQGVSGANVLTF.

This chain joins TRBV7-2 and TRBJ1-1; D remains ambiguous. V gave up 1 base and J gave up 4 bases, with 13 bases separating them. CDR1 and CDR2 (germline): SGHTA, FQGNSA. This CDR3 contains 15 residues. DNA of the CDR3: TGTGCCAGCAGCTTAGTGGGCCTAGTACGCACTGAAGCTTTCTTT. Protein sequence: CASSLVGLVRTEAFF.

V is TRBV6-5 and J is TRBJ1-5; D gene ambiguous. The CDR3 is made up of 13 amino acids. V was shortened by 6 bases and J by 4 bases, with 10 bases between the two germline ends. The germline gives CDR1 MNHEY, CDR2 SVGAGI. The CDR3 DNA sequence: TGTGCCAGCAGAGGCGGGGTTAATCAGCCCCAGCATTTT. Encoded protein: CASRGGVNQPQHF.

The rearrangement joins TRBV4-1 to TRBJ2-7; 8 nucleotides match TRBD1. Unmatched junction bases numbered 6, after V lost 0 bases and J lost 2 bases. The CDR3 length is 16 residues. The V gene's germline CDR1 is MGHRA and CDR2 YSYEKL. CDR3 sequence (DNA): TGCGCCAGCAGCCAAGAGGGTCAGGGGGCCACCTACGAGCAGTACTTC. Encoded protein: CASSQEGQGATYEQYF.

The V and J genes are TRBV19 and TRBJ2-4, with 10 bases fitting TRBD1. The CDR3 covers 16 residues. CDR1 is LNHDA and CDR2 is SQIVND in the germline V gene (reference sequence). Trimming at V came to 3 bases and at J to 6 bases, leaving 8 bases not matched to a gene. The CDR3 bases are TGTGCCAGTAGTATGGGGGACAGGGGAGCGGGAAACATTCAGTACTTC. Translation: CASSMGDRGAGNIQYF.

The genes are TRBV7-2 and TRBJ1-5, with a possible D match to TRBD1 (6 bases). Germline assignment: CDR1 SGHTA and CDR2 FQGNSA. This CDR3 is 15 amino acids long. V lost 1 base, J lost 1 base, and 8 bases lay in between. Here the CDR3 reads CASSLVGGSNQPQHF. In nucleotides, the CDR3 is TGTGCCAGCAGCTTAGTAGGGGGGAGCAATCAGCCCCAGCATTTT.

The chain is built from TRBV27 and TRBJ1-5, with D tentatively TRBD1 (5 bases). The germline V gene encodes CDR1 MNHEY and CDR2 SMNVEV (reference sequence). The CDR3 length is 13 residues. Trimming left V 6 bases short and J 7 bases short, with 13 bases between. CDR3 bases: TGTGCCAGCAGCAGGGTTGGAGGACAGCCCCAGCATTTT. The encoded protein is CASSRVGGQPQHF.

The CDR3 region has the DNA TGTGCCAGCAGTTCCGGGGACAGGGGAGGGCATGGCTACACCTTC. Its protein product is CASSSGDRGGHGYTF. The rearrangement uses TRBV28 and TRBJ1-2, with 10 positions matching TRBD1. This CDR3 spans 15 amino acids. The ends lost 4 bases at V and 6 bases at J; junction bases unmatched: 8. CDR1 is MDHEN and CDR2 is SYDVKM in the germline V gene.

J is TRBJ2-5 and V is TRBV6-5; D tentatively fits TRBD1 or TRBD2 (5 bases each). The CDR3 contains 14 residues. Trimming removed 5 bases from V and 6 bases from J, with 16 bases in between. Germline assignment: CDR1 MNHEY and CDR2 SVGAGI. The CDR3 sequence is CASSLSRDDQTQYF. The CDR3 DNA reads as TGTGCCAGCAGTCTCTCCCGGGACGACCAGACCCAGTACTTC.

V usage is TRBV20-1 and J usage is TRBJ2-7; D unclear. The germline V and J ends were trimmed by 2 bases and 6 bases, with 8 bases remaining between them. Germline V lookup: CDR1 DFQATT, CDR2 SNEGSKA (reference sequence). The CDR3 is made up of 11 amino acids. CDR3 residues: CSARSDSEQYF. As DNA, the CDR3 is TGCAGTGCTAGATCAGACTCCGAGCAGTACTTC.

The rearrangement uses TRBV2 and TRBJ1-2, with D tentatively TRBD1 (6 bases). CDR1 and CDR2 (germline): SNHLY, FYNNEI. The V and J ends lost 2 bases and 2 bases respectively, with 12 bases between them. The CDR3 runs to 15 residues. The CDR3 DNA reads as TGTGCCAGCAGTGAACATCCGGACAGCAACTATGGCTACACCTTC. It encodes CASSEHPDSNYGYTF.

The J gene is TRBJ2-3, the V gene TRBV7-8; D possibly corresponds to TRBD2 (6 bases). Germline assignment: CDR1 SGHVS and CDR2 FQNEAQ. The CDR3 is 15 amino acids. V was clipped by 4 bases and J by 6 bases, with 17 bases between them. The CDR3 sequence is CASSWRDLRTDTQYF. CDR3 DNA sequence: TGTGCCAGCAGCTGGCGGGACCTTCGAACCGATACGCAGTATTTT.

A single count supports this clone. V usage is TRBV7-9 and J usage is TRBJ1-1; D uncertain. The germline gives CDR1 SEHNR, CDR2 FQNEAQ (reference sequence). V lost 11 bases, J lost 5 bases, and 12 bases lay in between. This CDR3 is built from 11 residues. CDR3: CAVSRDTEAFF. The CDR3 DNA sequence: TGTGCCGTCTCGAGGGATACTGAAGCTTTCTTT.

This chain links TRBV10-3 with TRBJ1-2; the match to TRBD1 covers 7 bases. Germline-derived CDR1 and CDR2 are ENHRY and SYGVKD. Trimming removed 2 bases from V and 4 bases from J; junction bases left unmatched: 16. CDR3 size: 18 residues. The CDR3 bases are TGTGCCATCAGTGAGGAAGCCATTTCGGACAGGCCGTCCTATGGCTACACCTTC. Translating gives CAISEEAISDRPSYGYTF.

The J gene is TRBJ2-2, the V gene TRBV4-1; D is ambiguous. Germline loops: CDR1 MGHRA, CDR2 YSYEKL. The CDR3 consists of 12 residues. Between the trimmed V and J ends, which lost 0 bases and 8 bases, there was a span of 4 bases. As DNA, the CDR3 is TGCGCCAGCAGCCAAGAGTTGGGGGAGCTGTTTTTT. This encodes CASSQELGELFF.

The count of this clone is one. The chain uses TRBV5-5 and TRBJ2-7; D unresolved. In germline, CDR1 is SGHKS, CDR2 YYEKEE (reference sequence). V shed 4 bases and J shed 2 bases, with 16 bases lying between them. There are 15 residues in the CDR3. Here the CDR3 DNA reads TGTGCCAGCAGCACTTCACCTACAGACCCCTACGAGCAGTACTTC. Translation: CASSTSPTDPYEQYF.

J is TRBJ2-5 and V is TRBV5-1, with D perhaps being TRBD1 or TRBD2 (6 bases each). Germline lookup yields CDR1 SGHRS and CDR2 YFSETQ. The CDR3 has 15 residues. Trimming cost V 4 bases and J 2 bases, with 15 bases left between them. Here the CDR3 reads CASSGQPGGQETQYF. As DNA, the CDR3 is TGCGCCAGCAGCGGACAGCCCGGGGGACAAGAGACCCAGTACTTC.

The CDR3 DNA reads as TGTGCCAGCAGTTACCCCAGGGCCTACAATGAGCAGTTCTTC. As protein: CASSYPRAYNEQFF. This chain connects TRBV6-2 or TRBV6-3 to TRBJ2-1, with a possible D match to TRBD1 (5 bases). Germline CDR1 reads MNHEY; CDR2 reads SVGEGT. V was cut by 2 bases and J by 2 bases, with 7 bases left in between. There are 14 residues in the CDR3.

The gene calls are TRBV11-2 and TRBJ2-5, with 12 bases lining up with TRBD2. Germline trimming cut 2 bases from V and 5 bases from J; bases unmatched to any gene: 9. The CDR3 covers 17 residues. Germline V gene data show CDR1 as SGHAT and CDR2 as FQNNGV. DNA for the CDR3: TGTGCCAGCAGCTTAAACCCTAGCGGGGGGGCCGGGGAGACCCAGTACTTC. It is translated as CASSLNPSGGAGETQYF.

J is TRBJ2-7 and V is TRBV4-1; a weak D match, TRBD1 (5 bases). CDR3 length: 12 residues. V lost 6 bases, J lost 3 bases, and 9 bases lay in between. CDR1 and CDR2 from the germline V gene are MGHRA and YSYEKL. The CDR3 is CASRGHNYEQYF. CDR3 bases: TGCGCCAGCAGGGGGCACAACTACGAGCAGTACTTC.

This rearrangement joins TRBV6-1 to TRBJ1-4; no firm D call. CDR1 MNHNS and CDR2 SASEGT come from the germline V gene. The V gene lost 1 base and the J gene lost 5 bases, with 11 bases spanning the gap. The CDR3 sequence is 15 residues long. CDR3 nucleotides: TGTGCCAGCAGTGAAGAGGGTCGAGGCAATGAAAAACTGTTTTTT. Translating it yields CASSEEGRGNEKLFF.

This clone was seen just once. The rearrangement joins TRBV25-1 to TRBJ1-1, with 9 bases fitting TRBD1. Germline CDR1 and CDR2: MGHDK and SYGVNS. V was clipped by 6 bases and J by 7 bases; unmatched bases: 3. The CDR3 extends over 12 amino acids. The CDR3 DNA reads TGTGCCAGCAGACAGGGGGCCCTTGAAGCTTTCTTT. It translates to CASRQGALEAFF.

This chain uses TRBV29-1 with TRBJ2-2; D might be TRBD2 (5 bases). CDR1 and CDR2 from the germline V gene are SQVTM and ANQGSEA. The CDR3 loop spans 12 amino acids. V was shortened by 7 bases and J by 4 bases, with 10 bases between the two germline ends. In DNA form, the CDR3 reads TGCAGCGCGAGGGTTTTCACCGGGGAGCTGTTTTTT. This codes for CSARVFTGELFF.

V is TRBV6-5 and J is TRBJ2-5; D may be TRBD1 or TRBD2 (5 bases each). Germline V lookup: CDR1 MNHEY, CDR2 SVGAGI. V lost 6 bases and J 9 bases, leaving 17 bases between the germline ends. The CDR3 loop spans 13 amino acids. The CDR3 sequence: CASRLGHKAAQYF. The CDR3 region has the DNA TGTGCCAGCAGGCTTGGACACAAAGCGGCCCAGTACTTC.

The chain uses TRBV6-5 and TRBJ1-2; D uncertain. Trimming shortened V by 6 bases and J by 5 bases, and 10 bases separated the two germline ends. This CDR3 contains 12 residues. CDR1 and CDR2 from the germline V gene are MNHEY and SVGAGI. CDR3 loop: CASRPRDYGYTF. DNA for the CDR3: TGTGCCAGCAGGCCCCGGGATTATGGCTACACCTTC.

The CDR3 DNA is TGTGCCAGCAGCTTATACTTCCAAGTGAACACTGAAGCTTTCTTT. Protein: CASSLYFQVNTEAFF. The chain recombines TRBV13 with TRBJ1-1; D unclear. The CDR3 spans 15 residues. V was shortened by 2 bases and J by 0 bases, with 10 bases between the two germline ends. Germline V lookup: CDR1 PRHDT, CDR2 FYEKMQ (reference sequence). The variable domain in full, with the rest retrieved from reference TRBV13 and TRBJ1-1, is AAGVIQSPRHLIKEKRETATLKCYPIPRHDTVYWYQQGPGQDPQFLISFYEKMQSDKGSIPDRFSAQQFSDYHSELNMSSLELGDSALYFCASSLYFQVNTEAFFGQGTRLTVV.

This chain joins TRBV3-1 (or the pseudogene TRBV3-2) and TRBJ1-3, with D unclear. Trimming shortened V by 5 bases and J by 0 bases, and 14 bases separated the two germline ends. This CDR3 region has 16 residues. Germline V gene sequence: CDR1 LGHDT, CDR2 YNNKEL (reference sequence). In nucleotides, the CDR3 is TGTGCCAGCAGCTTCTTCGGACGGAGCTCTGGAAACACCATATATTTT. Translation gives CASSFFGRSSGNTIYF.

This clone appeared a few times. The chain recombines TRBV7-9 with TRBJ1-1; possibly TRBD1 for D (5 bases). The germline gives CDR1 SEHNR, CDR2 FQNEAQ (reference sequence). V was shortened by 1 base and J by 5 bases, with 14 bases between the two germline ends. CDR3 length: 15 amino acids. The CDR3 here is CASSLGWGTRTEAFF. CDR3 bases: TGTGCCAGCAGCTTAGGGTGGGGGACGAGGACTGAAGCTTTCTTT.

The gene calls are TRBV19 and TRBJ1-2; the D gene is possibly TRBD1 (5 bases). Between the trimmed V and J ends, which lost 4 bases and 2 bases, there was a span of 11 bases. CDR1 LNHDA and CDR2 SQIVND come from the germline V gene (reference sequence). The CDR3 covers 14 residues. This CDR3 reads CASSTTGGNYGYTF. The CDR3 nucleotides are TGTGCCAGTAGTACCACCGGGGGGAACTATGGCTACACCTTC.